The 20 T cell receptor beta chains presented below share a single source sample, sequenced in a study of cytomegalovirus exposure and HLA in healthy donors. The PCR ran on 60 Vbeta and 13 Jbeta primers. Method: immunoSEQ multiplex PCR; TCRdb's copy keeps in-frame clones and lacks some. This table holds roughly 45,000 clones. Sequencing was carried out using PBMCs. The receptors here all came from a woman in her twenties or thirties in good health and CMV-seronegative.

The chain's CDR3 is CASSVSGGEKNIQYF. For the CDR3, the DNA is TGTGCCAGCAGCGTCTCTGGCGGAGAAAAAAACATTCAGTACTTC. The V call is TRBV9, the J call TRBJ2-4; D call uncertain. The V end lost 2 bases, the J end lost 4 bases, and 13 bases lay between the germline ends. The CDR3 contains 15 residues. CDR1 is SGDLS and CDR2 is YYNGEE in the germline V gene.

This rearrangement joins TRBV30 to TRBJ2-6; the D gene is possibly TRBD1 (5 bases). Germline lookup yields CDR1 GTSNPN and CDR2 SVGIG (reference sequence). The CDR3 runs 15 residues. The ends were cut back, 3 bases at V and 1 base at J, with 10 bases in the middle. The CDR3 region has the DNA TGTGCCTGGAGCCGACACAGGTCTGGGGCCAACGTCCTGACTTTC. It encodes CAWSRHRSGANVLTF.

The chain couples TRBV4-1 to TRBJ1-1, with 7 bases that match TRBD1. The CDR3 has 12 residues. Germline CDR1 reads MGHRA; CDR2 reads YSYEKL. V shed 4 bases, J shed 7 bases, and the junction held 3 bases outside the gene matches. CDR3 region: CASSPRTGEAFF. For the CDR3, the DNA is TGCGCCAGCAGCCCAAGGACAGGTGAAGCTTTCTTT.

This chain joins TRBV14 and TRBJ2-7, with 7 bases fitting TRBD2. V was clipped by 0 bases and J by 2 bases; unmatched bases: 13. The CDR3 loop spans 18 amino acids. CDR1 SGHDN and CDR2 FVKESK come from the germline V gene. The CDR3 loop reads CASSQDRRLADNAYEQYF. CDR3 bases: TGTGCCAGCAGCCAAGATAGGAGGCTAGCGGACAACGCCTACGAGCAGTACTTC.

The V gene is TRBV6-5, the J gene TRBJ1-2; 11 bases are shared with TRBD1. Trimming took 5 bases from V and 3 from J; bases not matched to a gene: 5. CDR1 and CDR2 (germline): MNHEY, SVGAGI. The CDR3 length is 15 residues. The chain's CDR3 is CASSTRTGGDYGYTF. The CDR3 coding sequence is TGTGCCAGCAGTACGCGGACAGGGGGCGACTATGGCTACACCTTC.

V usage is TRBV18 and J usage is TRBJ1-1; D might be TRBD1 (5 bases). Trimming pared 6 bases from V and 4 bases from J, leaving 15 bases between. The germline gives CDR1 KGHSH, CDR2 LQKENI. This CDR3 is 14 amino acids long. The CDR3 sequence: CASSPRREGTEAFF. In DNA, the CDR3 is TGTGCCAGCTCCCCCCGCAGGGAGGGCACTGAAGCTTTCTTT.

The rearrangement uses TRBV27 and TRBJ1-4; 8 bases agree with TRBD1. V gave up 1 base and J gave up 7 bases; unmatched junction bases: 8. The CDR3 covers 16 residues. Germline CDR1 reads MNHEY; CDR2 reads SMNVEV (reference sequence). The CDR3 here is CASSLFLGTGGEKLFF. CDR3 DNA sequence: TGTGCCAGCAGTTTATTTTTAGGGACAGGCGGTGAAAAACTGTTTTTT.

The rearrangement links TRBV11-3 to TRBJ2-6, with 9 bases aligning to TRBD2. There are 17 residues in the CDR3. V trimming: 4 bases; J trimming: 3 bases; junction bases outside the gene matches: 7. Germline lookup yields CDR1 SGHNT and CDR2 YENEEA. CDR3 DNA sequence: TGTGCCAGCAGCTCGCGCGGGGGGGCGCTTGGGGCCAACGTCCTGACTTTC. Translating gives CASSSRGGALGANVLTF.

The CDR3 nucleotides read TGTGCCAGCTGTCCCCAGCGGGAGATCTGCGAGCAGTACTTC. Translated: CASCPQREICEQYF. The chain employs TRBV6-5 and TRBJ2-7; TRBD2 agrees at 8 bases. Trimming at V came to 8 bases and at J to 6 bases, leaving 12 bases not matched to a gene. The germline V gene has CDR1 MNHEY and CDR2 SVGAGI. The CDR3 sequence is 14 residues long.

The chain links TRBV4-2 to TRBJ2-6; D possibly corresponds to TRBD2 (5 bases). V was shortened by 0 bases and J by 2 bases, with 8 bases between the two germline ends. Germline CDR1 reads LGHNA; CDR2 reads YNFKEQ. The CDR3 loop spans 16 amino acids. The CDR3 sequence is CASSQDGRAGANVLTF. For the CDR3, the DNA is TGTGCCAGCAGCCAAGACGGGCGGGCTGGGGCCAACGTCCTGACTTTC.

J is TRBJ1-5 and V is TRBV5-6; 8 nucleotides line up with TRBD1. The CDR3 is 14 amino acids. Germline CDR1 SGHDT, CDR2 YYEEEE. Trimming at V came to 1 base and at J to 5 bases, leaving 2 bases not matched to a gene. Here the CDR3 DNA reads TGTGCCAGCAGCTTGACGACAGGGGATCAGCCCCAGCATTTT. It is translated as CASSLTTGDQPQHF.

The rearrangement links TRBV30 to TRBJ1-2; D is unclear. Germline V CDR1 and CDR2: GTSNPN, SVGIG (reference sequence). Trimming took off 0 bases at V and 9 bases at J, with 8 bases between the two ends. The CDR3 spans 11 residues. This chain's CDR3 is CAWSVSFRYTF. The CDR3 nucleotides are TGTGCCTGGAGTGTAAGCTTTCGCTACACCTTC.

CDR3 sequence reads: CASSDSGVSSYEQYF. In DNA, the CDR3 is TGTGCCAGCAGTGACTCGGGGGTGAGCTCCTACGAGCAGTACTTC. This chain links TRBV6-1 with TRBJ2-7; D perhaps matches TRBD2 (6 bases). Germline CDR1 MNHNS, CDR2 SASEGT. V lost 3 bases and J 0 bases, leaving 12 bases between the germline ends. The CDR3 contains 15 residues.

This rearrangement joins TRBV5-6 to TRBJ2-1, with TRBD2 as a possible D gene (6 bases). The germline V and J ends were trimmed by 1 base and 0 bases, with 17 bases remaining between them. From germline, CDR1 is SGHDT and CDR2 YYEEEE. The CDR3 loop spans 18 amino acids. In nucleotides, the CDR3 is TGTGCCAGCAGCTTGTTGCGGGGCTTGATTAGCTCCTACAATGAGCAGTTCTTC. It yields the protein CASSLLRGLISSYNEQFF.

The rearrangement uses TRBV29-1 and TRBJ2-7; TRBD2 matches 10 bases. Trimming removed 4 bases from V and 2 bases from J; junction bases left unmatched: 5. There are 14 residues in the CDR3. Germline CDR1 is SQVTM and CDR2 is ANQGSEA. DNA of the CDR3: TGCAGCGTTGGAATAGCGGGAGGTGCCTACGAGCAGTACTTC. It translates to CSVGIAGGAYEQYF.

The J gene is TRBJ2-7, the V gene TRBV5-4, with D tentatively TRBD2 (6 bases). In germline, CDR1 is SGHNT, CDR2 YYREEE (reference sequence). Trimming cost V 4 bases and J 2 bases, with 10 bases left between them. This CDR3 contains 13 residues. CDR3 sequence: CASSGDFPYEQYF. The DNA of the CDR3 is TGTGCCAGCAGCGGGGACTTTCCCTACGAGCAGTACTTC.

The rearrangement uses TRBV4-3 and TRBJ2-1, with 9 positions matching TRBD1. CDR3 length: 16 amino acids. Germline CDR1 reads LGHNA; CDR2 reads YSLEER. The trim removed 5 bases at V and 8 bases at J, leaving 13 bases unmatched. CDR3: CASSDSRGQGLDEQFF. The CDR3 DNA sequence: TGCGCCAGCAGCGACAGTAGGGGACAGGGATTGGATGAGCAGTTCTTC.

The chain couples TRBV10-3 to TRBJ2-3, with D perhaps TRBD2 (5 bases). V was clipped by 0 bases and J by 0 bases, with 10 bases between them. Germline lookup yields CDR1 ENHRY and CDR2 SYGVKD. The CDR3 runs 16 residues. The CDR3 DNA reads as TGTGCCATCAGTGAGTCCGAGGGCCAAAGCACAGATACGCAGTATTTT. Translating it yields CAISESEGQSTDTQYF.

The CDR3 reads CASSESGQSGNTIYF. CDR3 in DNA: TGTGCCAGCAGCGAAAGCGGACAGAGCGGAAACACCATATATTTT. The V call is TRBV9, the J call TRBJ1-3; tentatively, D is TRBD1 (6 bases). V lost 3 bases to trimming and J lost 4 bases, with 14 bases between them. CDR3 length: 15 amino acids. CDR1 is SGDLS, CDR2 YYNGEE, per germline.

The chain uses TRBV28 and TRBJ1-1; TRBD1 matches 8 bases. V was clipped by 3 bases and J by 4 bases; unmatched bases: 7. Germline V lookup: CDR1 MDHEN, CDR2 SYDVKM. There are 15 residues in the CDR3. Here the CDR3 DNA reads TGTGCCAGCAGTTTGGACAGGGAGGGAGGCACTGAAGCTTTCTTT. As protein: CASSLDREGGTEAFF.